The entry below gives a single T cell receptor beta chain sequence along with its context. Its antigen remains unknown. These data originate in a study of blood T cells in healthy people across ages. Overall study findings and caveats: There was no known CMV status for donors, so expanded clonotype changes were possibly confounded.

Combining a sample-barcoded 5' primer with a J-beta primer mix, a second PCR ran for 7 to 11 cycles. TCRdb called the 5' RACE reads again in MiXCR, with one record for every CDR3 protein. Counted here are over 1,500,000 distinct CDR3 sequences, about 49% occurring once; the ten biggest clones make up over 2%. V was shortened by 4 bases and J by 5 bases, with 24 bases between the two germline ends. The CDR3 covers 17 residues. CDR1 and CDR2 from the germline V gene are SGDLS and YYNGEE. This receptor was identified in a woman between 40 and 55 years old in good health. The sequenced sample was blood. The chain employs TRBV9 and TRBJ2-5; tentatively, D is TRBD1 (6 bases). This chain's CDR3 is CASSPHTGRGLGETQYF. In DNA form, the CDR3 reads TGTGCCAGCAGCCCCCACACGGGCAGGGGCCTAGGGGAGACCCAGTACTTC.